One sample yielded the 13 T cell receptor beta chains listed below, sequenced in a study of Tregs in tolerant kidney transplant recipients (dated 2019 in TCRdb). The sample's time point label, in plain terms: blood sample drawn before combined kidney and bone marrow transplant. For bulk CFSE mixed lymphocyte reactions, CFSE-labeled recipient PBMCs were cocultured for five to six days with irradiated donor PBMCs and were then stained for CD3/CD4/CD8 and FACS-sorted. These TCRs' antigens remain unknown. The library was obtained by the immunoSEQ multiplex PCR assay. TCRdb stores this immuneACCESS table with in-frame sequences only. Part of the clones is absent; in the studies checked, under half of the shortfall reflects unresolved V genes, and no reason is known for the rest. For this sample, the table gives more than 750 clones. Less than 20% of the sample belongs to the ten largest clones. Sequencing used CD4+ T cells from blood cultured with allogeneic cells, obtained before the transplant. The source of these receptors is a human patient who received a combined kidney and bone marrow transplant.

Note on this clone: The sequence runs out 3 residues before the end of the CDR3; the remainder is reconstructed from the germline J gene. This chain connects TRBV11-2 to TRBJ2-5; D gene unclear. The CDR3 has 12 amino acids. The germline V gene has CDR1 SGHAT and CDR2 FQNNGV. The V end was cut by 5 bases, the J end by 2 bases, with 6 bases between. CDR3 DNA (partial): TGTGCCAGCAGCCGTGCGCAAGAGACC. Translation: CASSRAQET. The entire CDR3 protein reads CASSRAQETQYF.

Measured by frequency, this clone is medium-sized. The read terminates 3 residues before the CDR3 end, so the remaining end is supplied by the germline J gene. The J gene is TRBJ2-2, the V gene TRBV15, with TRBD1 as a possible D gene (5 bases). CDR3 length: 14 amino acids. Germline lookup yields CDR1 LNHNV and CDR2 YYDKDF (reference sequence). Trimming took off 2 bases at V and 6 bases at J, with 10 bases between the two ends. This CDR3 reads CATSRYQGSGELFF. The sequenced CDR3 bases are TGTGCCACCAGCAGATATCAGGGATCCGGGGAG.

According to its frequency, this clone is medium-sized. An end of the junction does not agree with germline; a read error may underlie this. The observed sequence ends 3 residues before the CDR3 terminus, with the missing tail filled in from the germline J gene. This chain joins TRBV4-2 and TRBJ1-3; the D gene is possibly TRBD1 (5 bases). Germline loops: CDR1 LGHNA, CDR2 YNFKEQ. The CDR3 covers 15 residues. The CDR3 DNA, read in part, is TGCGCCAGCAGCCAAGGGGCAGCCTCTGGAAACACC. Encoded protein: CASSQGAASGNT. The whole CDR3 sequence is CASSQGAASGNTIYF.

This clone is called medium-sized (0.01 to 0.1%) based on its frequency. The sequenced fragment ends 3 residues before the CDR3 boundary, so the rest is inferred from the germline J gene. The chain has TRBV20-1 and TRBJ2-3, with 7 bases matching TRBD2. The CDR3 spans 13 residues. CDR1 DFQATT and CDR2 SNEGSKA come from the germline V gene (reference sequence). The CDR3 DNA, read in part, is TGCAGCGGGGGGTTGGGACTGGGAGATACG. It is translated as CSGGLGLGDT. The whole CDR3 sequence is CSGGLGLGDTQYF.

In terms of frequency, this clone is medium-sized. The CDR3 reads CASSPDTAEQYF. CDR3 DNA (partial): TGTGCCAGCTCACCGGACACTGCCGAG. This rearrangement joins TRBV18 to TRBJ2-7; possibly TRBD1 for D (5 bases). The read is 3 residues too short to cover the CDR3 end, so that end is filled in from the germline J gene. The CDR3 has 12 residues. Germline CDR1 is KGHSH and CDR2 is LQKENI. The V end lost 3 bases, the J end lost 6 bases, and 9 bases lay between the germline ends.

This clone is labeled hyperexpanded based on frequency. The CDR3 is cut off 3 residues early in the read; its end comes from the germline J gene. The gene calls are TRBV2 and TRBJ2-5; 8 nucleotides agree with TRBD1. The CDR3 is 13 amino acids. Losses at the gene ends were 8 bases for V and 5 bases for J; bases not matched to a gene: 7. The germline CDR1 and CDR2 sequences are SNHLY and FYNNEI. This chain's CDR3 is CASSRTGYETQYF. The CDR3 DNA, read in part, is TGTGCCAGCTCAAGGACAGGGTACGAGACC.

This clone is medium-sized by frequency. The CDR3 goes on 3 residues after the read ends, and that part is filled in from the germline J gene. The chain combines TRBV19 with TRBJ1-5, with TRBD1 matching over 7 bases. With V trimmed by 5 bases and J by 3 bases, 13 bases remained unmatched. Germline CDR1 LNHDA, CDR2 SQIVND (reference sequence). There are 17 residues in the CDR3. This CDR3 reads CASSFLRQGGDNQPQHF. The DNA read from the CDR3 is TGTGCCAGTAGTTTCCTTCGACAGGGAGGAGACAATCAGCCC.

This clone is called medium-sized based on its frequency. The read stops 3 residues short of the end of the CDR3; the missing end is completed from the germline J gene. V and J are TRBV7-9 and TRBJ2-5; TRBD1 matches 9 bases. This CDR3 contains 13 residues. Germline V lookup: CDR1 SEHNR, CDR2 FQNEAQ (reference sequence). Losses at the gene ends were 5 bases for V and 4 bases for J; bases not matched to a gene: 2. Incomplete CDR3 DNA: TGTGCCAGCAGCCCGGACAGGGGAGAGACC. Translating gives CASSPDRGET. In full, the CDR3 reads CASSPDRGETQYF.

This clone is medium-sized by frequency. This CDR3 reads CASSWGTGAGELFF. Partial CDR3 DNA: TGTGCCAGTAGTTGGGGGACAGGGGCCGGGGAG. The chain carries TRBV19 and TRBJ2-2, with 10 nucleotides matching TRBD1. Coverage ceases 3 residues before the CDR3 finishes, and the germline J gene fills in the end. The CDR3 loop spans 14 amino acids. The germline V gene has CDR1 LNHDA and CDR2 SQIVND (reference sequence). The junction had 3 bases not matched to a gene; V was cut back by 5 bases and J by 6 bases.

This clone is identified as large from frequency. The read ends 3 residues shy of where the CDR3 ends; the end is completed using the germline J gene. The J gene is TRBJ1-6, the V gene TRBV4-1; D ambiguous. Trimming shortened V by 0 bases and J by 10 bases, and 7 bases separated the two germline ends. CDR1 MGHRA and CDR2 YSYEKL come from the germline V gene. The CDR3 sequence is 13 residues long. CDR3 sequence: CASSQDRGSPLHF. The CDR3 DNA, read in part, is TGCGCCAGCAGCCAAGATCGAGGGTCACCC.

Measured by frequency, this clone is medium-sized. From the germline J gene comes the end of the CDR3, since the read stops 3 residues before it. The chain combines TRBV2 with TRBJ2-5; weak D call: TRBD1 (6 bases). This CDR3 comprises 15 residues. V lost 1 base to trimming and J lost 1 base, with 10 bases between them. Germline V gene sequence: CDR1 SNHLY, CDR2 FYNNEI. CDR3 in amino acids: CASSEDRVGQETQYF. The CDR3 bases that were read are TGTGCCAGCAGTGAAGACAGGGTCGGCCAAGAGACC.

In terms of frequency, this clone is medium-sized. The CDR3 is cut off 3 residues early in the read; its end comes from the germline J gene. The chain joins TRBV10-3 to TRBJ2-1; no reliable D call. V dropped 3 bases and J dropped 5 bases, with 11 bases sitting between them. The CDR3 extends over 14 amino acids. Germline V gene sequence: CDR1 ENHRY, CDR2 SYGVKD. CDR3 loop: CAISELADNNEQFF. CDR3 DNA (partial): TGTGCCATCAGTGAACTCGCGGATAACAATGAG.

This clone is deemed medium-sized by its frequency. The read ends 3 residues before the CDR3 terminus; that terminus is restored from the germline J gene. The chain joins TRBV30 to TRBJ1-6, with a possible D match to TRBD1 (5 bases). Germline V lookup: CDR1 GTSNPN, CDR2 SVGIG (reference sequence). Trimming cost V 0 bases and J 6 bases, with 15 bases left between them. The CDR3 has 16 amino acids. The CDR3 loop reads CAWSVGQGRGNSPLHF. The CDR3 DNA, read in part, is TGTGCCTGGAGTGTAGGTCAGGGCAGAGGTAATTCACCC.